The 27 T cell receptor beta chains reported below all come from one sample, sequenced in a study of cytomegalovirus exposure and HLA in healthy donors. The PCR made use of 60 Vbeta and 13 Jbeta primers. Assay used: immunoSEQ multiplex PCR; TCRdb lists only in-frame clones, some missing. The sample records 90,000 to 100,000 clones, about 74% being singletons. Sequencing was performed on PBMCs. The receptors shown here come from a female donor in good health and CMV-seronegative.

The chain combines TRBV10-3 with TRBJ2-1; TRBD2 matches 10 bases. The V and J ends lost 5 bases and 8 bases, in that order; junction bases with no gene match: 6. CDR1 and CDR2 (germline): ENHRY, SYGVKD. CDR3 length equals 14 residues. The CDR3 loop is CAISNSGGTDEQFF. DNA of the CDR3: TGTGCCATCAGTAATAGCGGGGGGACGGATGAGCAGTTCTTC.

In DNA form, the CDR3 reads TGCGCCAGCAGCTTCCGGGTAGGGAGGATCACTGAAGCTTTCTTT. The encoded protein is CASSFRVGRITEAFF. The chain uses TRBV5-1 and TRBJ1-1; D is undetermined. V shed 2 bases and J shed 4 bases, with 15 bases lying between them. The CDR3 spans 15 residues. Germline V gene data show CDR1 as SGHRS and CDR2 as YFSETQ. Full variable domain (missing parts from reference TRBV5-1 and TRBJ1-1): KAGVTQTPRYLIKTRGQQVTLSCSPISGHRSVSWYQQTPGQGLQFLFEYFSETQRNKGNFPGRFSGRQFSNSRSEMNVSTLELGDSALYLCASSFRVGRITEAFFGQGTRLTVV.

The chain has TRBV19 and TRBJ1-2; D gene uncertain. This CDR3 is built from 15 residues. Between the trimmed V and J ends, which lost 1 base and 6 bases, there was a span of 15 bases. Germline CDR1 and CDR2: LNHDA and SQIVND (reference sequence). For the CDR3, the DNA is TGTGCCAGTAGTATAGTCGCGTTCACGAGAGATGGCTACACCTTC. This encodes CASSIVAFTRDGYTF.

The V gene is TRBV5-4, the J gene TRBJ2-2; 10 bases align to TRBD2. V shed 0 bases, J shed 1 base, and the junction held 0 bases outside the gene matches. This CDR3 contains 16 residues. The germline V gene encodes CDR1 SGHNT and CDR2 YYREEE (reference sequence). The DNA of the CDR3 is TGTGCCAGCAGCTTGGCTAGCGGGGGGAACACCGGGGAGCTGTTTTTT. It codes for CASSLASGGNTGELFF.

The chain joins TRBV6-1 to TRBJ1-6, with 9 bases lining up with TRBD1. V was clipped by 4 bases and J by 6 bases; unmatched bases: 1. From germline, CDR1 is MNHNS and CDR2 SASEGT. This CDR3 is 14 amino acids long. The CDR3 reads CASSATGGNSPLHF. CDR3 nucleotides: TGTGCCAGCAGTGCGACAGGGGGTAATTCACCCCTCCACTTT.

This chain joins TRBV7-6 and TRBJ2-7; 7 bases agree with TRBD1. Germline assignment: CDR1 SGHVS and CDR2 FNYEAQ. The CDR3 is 15 residues long. Trimming at V came to 1 base and at J to 3 bases, leaving 6 bases not matched to a gene. Here the CDR3 reads CASSLEGQPIYEQYF. The CDR3 DNA reads TGTGCCAGCAGCTTAGAGGGACAGCCGATCTACGAGCAGTACTTC. The full variable domain, rest sourced from reference TRBV7-6 and TRBJ2-7, is GAGVSQSPRYKVTKRGQDVALRCDPISGHVSLYWYRQALGQGPEFLTYFNYEAQQDKSGLPNDRFSAERPEGSISTLTIQRTEQRDSAMYRCASSLEGQPIYEQYFGPGTRLTVT.

The rearrangement links TRBV5-1 to TRBJ1-1, with 7 bases aligning to TRBD1. CDR3 size: 16 residues. Germline V gives CDR1 SGHRS, CDR2 YFSETQ. V shed 0 bases, J shed 0 bases, and the junction held 5 bases outside the gene matches. The CDR3 DNA reads TGCGCCAGCAGCTTGGAATTACAGGGGTTGAACACTGAAGCTTTCTTT. Amino acid sequence: CASSLELQGLNTEAFF.

The rearrangement links TRBV19 to TRBJ1-4; D call uncertain. Germline CDR1 and CDR2: LNHDA and SQIVND (reference sequence). V shed 2 bases and J shed 10 bases, with 17 bases lying between them. The CDR3 extends over 15 amino acids. The CDR3 DNA reads TGTGCCAGTAGTATACGTGGCGAGGATTACGGAAAACTGTTTTTT. This gives the protein CASSIRGEDYGKLFF.

V is TRBV7-2 and J is TRBJ2-1; 11 positions match TRBD2. Germline V gives CDR1 SGHTA, CDR2 FQGNSA. CDR3 length: 16 amino acids. The junction had 11 bases not matched to a gene; V was cut back by 3 bases and J by 10 bases. As DNA, the CDR3 is TGTGCCAGCAGCTTCCGCGGGGTAGCGGGAGGGCTGGAGCAGTTCTTC. As protein: CASSFRGVAGGLEQFF.

The chain uses TRBV7-6 and TRBJ1-5, with TRBD1 matching 9 bases. V lost 2 bases, J lost 0 bases, and 5 bases stayed unmatched. CDR1 is SGHVS and CDR2 is FNYEAQ in the germline V gene. The CDR3 runs to 17 residues. In nucleotides, the CDR3 is TGTGCCAGCAGCTTAAGTACAGGGGGCTATAGCAATCAGCCCCAGCATTTT. It specifies CASSLSTGGYSNQPQHF.

The chain carries TRBV5-4 and TRBJ2-7, with 8 bases lining up with TRBD1. The CDR3 length is 15 residues. The trim removed 2 bases at V and 5 bases at J, leaving 9 bases unmatched. Germline assignment: CDR1 SGHNT and CDR2 YYREEE (reference sequence). CDR3 sequence: CASSFGAGQGHEQYF. In DNA form, the CDR3 reads TGTGCCAGCAGCTTTGGGGCCGGACAGGGACACGAGCAGTACTTC.

The V and J genes are TRBV7-2 and TRBJ2-1; 8 nucleotides match TRBD2. V lost 0 bases to trimming and J lost 3 bases; unmatched junction nucleotides: 7. The CDR3 is made up of 17 amino acids. Germline-derived CDR1 and CDR2 are SGHTA and FQGNSA. The CDR3 sequence: CASSLAGMTSVYNEQFF. CDR3 coding DNA: TGTGCCAGCAGCTTAGCGGGGATGACTAGCGTCTACAATGAGCAGTTCTTC.

This clone was counted only a few times. This chain connects TRBV10-3 to TRBJ2-7, with D possibly being TRBD1 (5 bases). This CDR3 contains 13 residues. V shed 2 bases and J shed 7 bases, with 12 bases lying between them. The germline CDR1 and CDR2 sequences are ENHRY and SYGVKD. CDR3 amino acids: CAISEASPGEQYF. In nucleotides, the CDR3 is TGTGCCATCAGTGAGGCCTCCCCAGGGGAGCAGTACTTC.

The rearrangement joins TRBV6-5 to TRBJ1-2; 7 positions agree with TRBD1. V lost 5 bases to trimming and J lost 7 bases; unmatched junction nucleotides: 10. CDR1 and CDR2 (germline): MNHEY, SVGAGI. The CDR3 runs 14 residues. The CDR3 here is CASSEQTGTGGYTF. Here the CDR3 DNA reads TGTGCCAGCAGTGAACAGACAGGGACCGGTGGCTACACCTTC.

The chain couples TRBV13 to TRBJ1-6, with D uncertain. CDR1 PRHDT and CDR2 FYEKMQ come from the germline V gene (reference sequence). The CDR3 is 12 residues long. Trimming cost V 5 bases and J 7 bases, with 6 bases left between them. The CDR3 bases are TGTGCCAGCAGCACGGTGAATTCACCCCTCCACTTT. Encoded protein: CASSTVNSPLHF.

This clone was detected a few times. V is TRBV10-3 and J is TRBJ1-1; TRBD1 matches at 8 bases. The CDR3 runs to 15 residues. In germline, CDR1 is ENHRY, CDR2 SYGVKD. J lost 6 bases, V lost 5 bases, and 11 bases had no gene match. The CDR3: CAISHPRQGAAEAFF. Here the CDR3 DNA reads TGTGCCATCAGTCACCCTCGGCAGGGGGCCGCTGAAGCTTTCTTT.

The J gene is TRBJ2-7, the V gene TRBV6-5; TRBD1 matches 8 bases. This CDR3 has 14 amino acids. Germline CDR1 reads MNHEY; CDR2 reads SVGAGI. J was trimmed by 2 bases and V by 8 bases; bases with no gene match: 8. CDR3 in amino acids: CASGSGTGPYEQYF. In DNA form, the CDR3 reads TGTGCCAGCGGATCCGGGACAGGTCCCTACGAGCAGTACTTC.

The chain recombines TRBV7-3 with TRBJ1-4; D not resolved. Germline loops: CDR1 SGHTA, CDR2 FQGTGA. Trimming pared 2 bases from V and 10 bases from J, leaving 17 bases between. This CDR3 is built from 15 residues. This chain's CDR3 is CASSLRLLFSLKLFF. CDR3 bases: TGTGCCAGCAGCTTACGCCTATTGTTTAGTTTAAAACTGTTTTTT. Based on the CDR3 plus reference TRBV7-3 and TRBJ1-4, the full variable domain is GAGVSQTPSNKVTEKGKYVELRCDPISGHTALYWYRQSLGQGPEFLIYFQGTGAADDSGLPNDRFFAVRPEGSVSTLKIQRTERGDSAVYLCASSLRLLFSLKLFFGSGTQLSVL.

This chain uses TRBV6-1 with TRBJ2-5; no clear D. Per the germline V gene, CDR1 is MNHNS and CDR2 is SASEGT. The CDR3 consists of 15 residues. Trimming stripped 0 bases from V and 2 bases from J, with 10 bases between. The CDR3 region has the DNA TGTGCCAGCAGTGAAGCGCAAGCGCAGCAAGAGACCCAGTACTTC. Residues: CASSEAQAQQETQYF.

This clone was counted a few times. This chain links TRBV28 with TRBJ2-7; 11 bases fit TRBD2. Looked up from germline, CDR1 is MDHEN and CDR2 is SYDVKM. After removal of 10 bases from V and 6 bases from J, the junction contained 8 bases not matched to a gene. This CDR3 has 13 residues. CDR3: CATLAGGLLEQYF. CDR3 in DNA: TGTGCCACTCTAGCGGGAGGTCTACTCGAGCAGTACTTC.

The V and J genes are TRBV4-1 and TRBJ2-7; D might be TRBD2 (5 bases). V was trimmed by 2 bases and J by 3 bases, leaving 11 bases between them. Per the germline V gene, CDR1 is MGHRA and CDR2 is YSYEKL. This CDR3 has 14 amino acids. The CDR3 coding sequence is TGCGCCAGCAGCCAACTGGGAGCCCGCTACGAGCAGTACTTC. Encoded protein: CASSQLGARYEQYF.

This clone has a handful of counts. This chain joins TRBV4-3 and TRBJ2-1; 7 positions agree with TRBD1. The V gene's germline CDR1 is LGHNA and CDR2 YSLEER. The CDR3 extends over 17 amino acids. After removal of 6 bases from V and 0 bases from J, the junction contained 11 bases not matched to a gene. As DNA, the CDR3 is TGCGCCAGCAGACATTCACCGGGACAGAGCTCCTACAATGAGCAGTTCTTC. This sequence encodes CASRHSPGQSSYNEQFF.

The chain carries TRBV5-6 and TRBJ2-7, with TRBD1 identical over 7 bases. The CDR3 covers 14 residues. Losses at the gene ends were 4 bases for V and 3 bases for J; bases not matched to a gene: 7. Germline CDR1 reads SGHDT; CDR2 reads YYEEEE. The CDR3 sequence: CASSPGGRGYEQYF. CDR3 coding DNA: TGTGCCAGCAGCCCAGGGGGTCGGGGCTACGAGCAGTACTTC. Full variable domain (remainder filled in from reference TRBV5-6 and TRBJ2-7): DAGVTQSPTHLIKTRGQQVTLRCSPKSGHDTVSWYQQALGQGPQFIFQYYEEEERQRGNFPDRFSGHQFPNYSSELNVNALLLGDSALYLCASSPGGRGYEQYFGPGTRLTVT.

In its sample, this clone was seen once. J is TRBJ2-1 and V is TRBV4-3; D perhaps matches TRBD2 (5 bases). CDR3 length: 14 residues. In germline, CDR1 is LGHNA, CDR2 YSLEER. The V gene lost 0 bases and the J gene lost 8 bases, with 11 bases spanning the gap. The chain's CDR3 is CASSQDLRGYEQFF. The CDR3 region has the DNA TGCGCCAGCAGCCAAGATCTTCGGGGATATGAGCAGTTCTTC.

The chain couples TRBV15 to TRBJ1-1, with TRBD1 matching over 9 bases. The germline CDR1 and CDR2 sequences are LNHNV and YYDKDF (reference sequence). Germline trimming cut 3 bases from V and 0 bases from J; bases unmatched to any gene: 11. This CDR3 spans 18 amino acids. CDR3 protein: CATSSGTGRKPMNTEAFF. The DNA of the CDR3 is TGTGCCACCAGCAGTGGGACAGGGCGGAAACCCATGAACACTGAAGCTTTCTTT.

V usage is TRBV15 and J usage is TRBJ2-5, with 7 positions matching TRBD1. The assigned J gene may be wrong: the sequence end matches TRBJ2-7 better. The CDR3 has 16 residues. CDR1 and CDR2 from the germline V gene are LNHNV and YYDKDF (reference sequence). The CDR3 region has the DNA TGTGCCACCAGCAGATTTAATCAGGGGGTTGACTACGAGCAGTACTTC. Amino acid sequence: CATSRFNQGVDYEQYF.

This sequence joins TRBV6-1 and TRBJ1-3; D gene uncertain. This CDR3 contains 16 residues. CDR1 is MNHNS, CDR2 SASEGT, per germline. The V end was cut by 3 bases, the J end by 3 bases, with 15 bases between. For the CDR3, the DNA is TGTGCCAGCAGTGATCAGACACATCTGGGTGGAAACACCATATATTTT. Translation gives CASSDQTHLGGNTIYF.